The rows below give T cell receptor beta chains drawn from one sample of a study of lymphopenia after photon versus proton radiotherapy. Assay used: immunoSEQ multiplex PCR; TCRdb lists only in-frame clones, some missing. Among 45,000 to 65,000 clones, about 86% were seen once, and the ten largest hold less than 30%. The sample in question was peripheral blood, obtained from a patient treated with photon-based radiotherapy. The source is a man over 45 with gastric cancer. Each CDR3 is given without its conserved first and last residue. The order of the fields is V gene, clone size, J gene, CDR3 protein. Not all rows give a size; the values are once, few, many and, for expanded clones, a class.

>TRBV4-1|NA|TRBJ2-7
ASSPLGLAGAPQY
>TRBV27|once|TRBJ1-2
ASSFSGAGGYT
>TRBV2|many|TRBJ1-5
ASRGGSHGNQPQH
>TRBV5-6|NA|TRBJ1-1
ASSLGGKGSEAF
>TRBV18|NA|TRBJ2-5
ASSPGRLQETQY
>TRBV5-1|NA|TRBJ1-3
ASSLAYGSSGNTIY
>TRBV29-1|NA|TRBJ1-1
SVGPHEAF
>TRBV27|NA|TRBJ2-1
ASSPGQGNEQF
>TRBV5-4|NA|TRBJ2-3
ASSNRSSDTQY
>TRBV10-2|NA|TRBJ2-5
ASMIDLAGVETQY
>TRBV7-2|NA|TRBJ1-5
ASSVDRTVNQPQH
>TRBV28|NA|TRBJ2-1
ASSFLISGNYNEQF
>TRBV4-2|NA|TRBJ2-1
ASSLTSGDTNEQF
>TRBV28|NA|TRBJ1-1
ASSLSYLNGGEAF
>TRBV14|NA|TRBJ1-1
ASSPGTPNTEAF
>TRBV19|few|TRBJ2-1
ASSPGTGGNEQF
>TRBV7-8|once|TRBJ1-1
ASKQHMNTEAF
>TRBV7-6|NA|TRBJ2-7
ASSDRGYEQY
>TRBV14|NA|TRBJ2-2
ASSQDGTTGELF
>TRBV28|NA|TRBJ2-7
ASSPLLSLWAKQY
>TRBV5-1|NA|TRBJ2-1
ASSKDSGTSLYNEQF
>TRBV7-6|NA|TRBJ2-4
ASSPRSSGVAKNIQY
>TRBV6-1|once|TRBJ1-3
ASRTGNTIY
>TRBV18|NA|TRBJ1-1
ASSPPSGNTEAF